The subject of this entry is one T cell receptor beta chain. Antigen unknown. The data are from a study of identifying expanded T cells in peripheral blood. Overall study results and limits: Clone count variance between roughly 2-week samples rose with total template count. Technical replicates showed approximately 1.2 changed clones; approximately 2 weeks 15 to 20; four weeks 19.

No infections or other immune events were documented during collection. Assay used: immunoSEQ multiplex PCR; TCRdb lists only in-frame clones, some missing. In the table there are 60,000 to 65,000 clones, around 81% of which are singletons. Sequencing was carried out using blood. This receptor was identified in a person aged 18 to 75 in good health.

In nucleotides, the CDR3 is TGTGCCAGCAGCGGGAACTTTGGGACAGGAGGTGGAAACACCATATATTTT. Protein sequence: CASSGNFGTGGGNTIYF. The chain combines TRBV9 with TRBJ1-3, with 8 bases aligning to TRBD1. The CDR3 is made up of 17 amino acids. Germline V gene data show CDR1 as SGDLS and CDR2 as YYNGEE. V shed 3 bases, J shed 3 bases, and the junction held 11 bases outside the gene matches.